The 26 T cell receptor beta chains below come from one sample, sequenced in a study of T cells in women clearing cervical HPV infection. Data came from immunoSEQ multiplex PCR; TCRdb stores just in-frame clones and leaves some out. Across under 35,000 clones, the top ten clones capture 6.6% of the sample. Sample: blood buffy coat. These receptor sequences come from a woman aged 18 to 75 with a cervical HPV16 infection that either progressed to CIN3+ or cleared (not recorded which).

With regard to this clone: Read sequence stops 3 residues before the CDR3 end, and the germline J gene provides the missing end. The chain uses TRBV10-3 and TRBJ1-1; D may be TRBD1 (6 bases). Germline V gene lookup returns CDR1 ENHRY and CDR2 SYGVKD. This CDR3 spans 17 amino acids. V shed 6 bases and J shed 0 bases, with 20 bases lying between them. The CDR3 here is CAIRGEQGRGMNTEAFF. CDR3 DNA, as far as it was read: TGTGCCATCAGAGGGGAGCAGGGGAGAGGAATGAACACTGAA.

As for this clone: The sequence runs out 3 residues before the end of the CDR3; the remainder is reconstructed from the germline J gene. The chain links TRBV20-1 to TRBJ2-5; TRBD1 matches at 11 bases. The CDR3 totals 14 residues. With V trimmed by 6 bases and J by 5 bases, 8 bases remained unmatched. From germline, CDR1 is DFQATT and CDR2 SNEGSKA (reference sequence). The CDR3 sequence is CSARTGGAGETQYF. Incomplete CDR3 DNA: TGCAGTGCACGGACAGGGGGCGCTGGGGAGACC.

Note on this clone: The CDR3 goes on 3 residues after the read ends, and that part is filled in from the germline J gene. V usage is TRBV30 and J usage is TRBJ1-1, with TRBD1 matching over 9 bases. The CDR3 totals 13 residues. Germline V lookup: CDR1 GTSNPN, CDR2 SVGIG (reference sequence). Incomplete CDR3 DNA: TGTGCCTGGACCCGACAGGGGGTCGGGGAA. This translates into CAWTRQGVGE. The whole CDR3 region reads CAWTRQGVGEAFF. Using reference TRBV30 and TRBJ1-1 for the parts outside the CDR3, the full variable domain is SQTIHQWPATLVQPVGSPLSLECTVEGTSNPNLYWYRQAAGRGLQLLFYSVGIGQISSEVPQNLSASRPQDRQFILSSKKLLLSDSGFYLCAWTRQGVGEAFFGQGTRLTVV.

As to this clone: Coverage ceases 3 residues before the CDR3 finishes, and the germline J gene fills in the end. The chain has TRBV13 and TRBJ1-2; a possible D gene is TRBD1 (6 bases). The germline CDR1 and CDR2 sequences are PRHDT and FYEKMQ (reference sequence). The CDR3 runs 13 residues. The CDR3 spells CASSQDRRLGYTF. The CDR3 DNA, read in part, is TGTGCCAGCAGCCAGGACAGACGTCTAGGC.

For this clone: From the germline J gene comes the end of the CDR3, since the read stops 3 residues before it. The rearrangement links TRBV5-1 to TRBJ2-3, with unresolved D. V was trimmed by 0 bases and J by 0 bases, leaving 11 bases between them. The length of the CDR3 is 16 residues. CDR1 and CDR2 (germline): SGHRS, YFSETQ. The CDR3 is CASSLVSGSSTDTQYF. CDR3 DNA, as far as it was read: TGCGCCAGCAGCTTGGTCTCAGGCAGCAGCACAGATACG. The full variable domain, its missing parts supplied by reference TRBV5-1 and TRBJ2-3, is KAGVTQTPRYLIKTRGQQVTLSCSPISGHRSVSWYQQTPGQGLQFLFEYFSETQRNKGNFPGRFSGRQFSNSRSEMNVSTLELGDSALYLCASSLVSGSSTDTQYFGPGTRLTVL.

About this clone: The CDR3 goes on 3 residues after the read ends, and that part is filled in from the germline J gene. The genes are TRBV5-1 and TRBJ1-1; possibly TRBD1 for D (6 bases). This CDR3 has 14 residues. Germline V gene data show CDR1 as SGHRS and CDR2 as YFSETQ. V was pared by 0 bases and J by 4 bases, with 10 bases between. The CDR3 spells CASSLDRAGTEAFF. CDR3 bases read: TGCGCCAGCAGCTTGGACAGGGCGGGCACTGAA.

Remarks on this clone: The read ends 3 residues early relative to the CDR3; the germline J gene fills the gap. V gene TRBV14 combines with J gene TRBJ2-1; TRBD1 matches 9 bases. This CDR3 has 16 residues. Germline lookup yields CDR1 SGHDN and CDR2 FVKESK. V shed 0 bases, J shed 4 bases, and the junction held 4 bases outside the gene matches. The sequenced part of the CDR3 DNA is TGTGCCAGCAGCCAAGATAGTGGGACAGGGTACAATGAG. It encodes CASSQDSGTGYNE. The entire CDR3 sequence reads CASSQDSGTGYNEQFF.

As regards this clone: The read ends 3 residues early relative to the CDR3; the germline J gene fills the gap. This chain joins TRBV6-1 and TRBJ1-4; TRBD1 aligns across 8 bases. Germline V gene data show CDR1 as MNHNS and CDR2 as SASEGT. CDR3 size: 16 residues. The junction had 10 bases not matched to a gene; V was cut back by 3 bases and J by 7 bases. The CDR3 loop is CASSEVQGAWGEKLFF. The sequenced part of the CDR3 DNA is TGTGCCAGCAGTGAGGTTCAGGGGGCTTGGGGTGAAAAA.

CDR3 in amino acids: CASSGSSGGYNEQFF. CDR3 bases read: TGTGCCAGCAGTGGCTCGAGCGGGGGGTACAATGAG. The chain joins TRBV6-4 to TRBJ2-1, with 9 bases that match TRBD2. Read sequence stops 3 residues before the CDR3 end, and the germline J gene provides the missing end. Per germline, CDR1 MRHNA and CDR2 SNTAGT. V shed 4 bases, J shed 4 bases, and the junction held 5 bases outside the gene matches. CDR3 size: 15 residues.

In regard to this clone: The observed sequence ends 3 residues before the CDR3 terminus, with the missing tail filled in from the germline J gene. The rearrangement links TRBV15 to TRBJ1-4; weak D call: TRBD1 (6 bases). The CDR3 sequence is 15 residues long. Germline CDR1 LNHNV, CDR2 YYDKDF (reference sequence). The part of the CDR3 DNA that was read is TGTGCCACCAGCAGGCCAAGGGGGAGGCTTATAGAA. The encoded protein is CATSRPRGRLIE. The complete CDR3 sequence is CATSRPRGRLIELFF. Looking up the rest from reference TRBV15 and TRBJ1-4 gives the full variable domain: DAMVIQNPRYQVTQFGKPVTLSCSQTLNHNVMYWYQQKSSQAPKLLFHYYDKDFNNEADTPDNFQSRRPNTSFCFLDIRSPGLGDTAMYLCATSRPRGRLIELFFGSGTQLSVL.

On this clone: The missing CDR3 end, 3 residues past where the read stops, is filled in from the germline J gene. The V gene is TRBV20-1, the J gene TRBJ1-2, with a possible D match to TRBD1 (6 bases). V was pared by 6 bases and J by 0 bases, with 20 bases between. CDR1 is DFQATT and CDR2 is SNEGSKA in the germline V gene (reference sequence). The CDR3 runs to 16 residues. The CDR3 DNA, read in part, is TGCAGTGCCCTTAACCCCACAGGGTCAGCTAACTATGGC. This translates into CSALNPTGSANYG. The complete CDR3 protein is CSALNPTGSANYGYTF.

Note on this clone: Read data end 3 residues before the CDR3 end; the end is taken from the germline J gene. V usage is TRBV4-1 and J usage is TRBJ2-3; 9 positions agree with TRBD2. CDR1 MGHRA and CDR2 YSYEKL come from the germline V gene. There are 16 residues in the CDR3. V shed 0 bases, J shed 1 base, and the junction held 2 bases outside the gene matches. The CDR3: CASSQEKRGGTDTQYF. CDR3 DNA (partial): TGCGCCAGCAGCCAAGAAAAGCGGGGGGGCACAGATACG.

Concerning this clone itself: From the germline J gene comes the end of the CDR3, since the read stops 3 residues before it. The rearrangement uses TRBV5-6 and TRBJ1-5, with 8 positions matching TRBD1. The CDR3 consists of 15 residues. Germline lookup yields CDR1 SGHDT and CDR2 YYEEEE. The V gene end was trimmed by 4 bases and the J gene end by 6 bases; junction bases not matched to a gene: 9. CDR3 bases read: TGTGCCAGCAGCATAGACAGGGGCTTAGGTCAGCCC. Translated, it gives CASSIDRGLGQP. The entire CDR3 is CASSIDRGLGQPQHF.

Of note for this clone: The CDR3 end lies 3 residues beyond the end of the read and is filled in from the germline J gene. The chain joins TRBV2 to TRBJ2-2; possible D gene TRBD1, 5 bases. This CDR3 spans 13 amino acids. Looked up from germline, CDR1 is SNHLY and CDR2 is FYNNEI. Trimming removed 7 bases from V and 4 bases from J, with 10 bases in between. The CDR3: CASKWTPTGELFF. The covered CDR3 bases are TGTGCCAGCAAGTGGACACCCACCGGGGAG. The variable domain in full, with the rest retrieved from reference TRBV2 and TRBJ2-2, is EPEVTQTPSHQVTQMGQEVILRCVPISNHLYFYWYRQILGQKVEFLVSFYNNEISEKSEIFDDQFSVERPDGSNFTLKIRSTKLEDSAMYFCASKWTPTGELFFGEGSRLTVL.

In regard to this clone: The read stops 3 residues short of the end of the CDR3; the missing end is completed from the germline J gene. The rearrangement uses TRBV4-1 and TRBJ1-2; weak D call: TRBD1 (6 bases). In germline, CDR1 is MGHRA, CDR2 YSYEKL. This CDR3 contains 15 residues. The covered CDR3 bases are TGCGCCAGCAGCCAGGAAACCGGGACACTGAGCGGC. Its translation: CASSQETGTLSG. The full CDR3 is CASSQETGTLSGYTF.

Regarding this clone: Coverage ceases 3 residues before the CDR3 finishes, and the germline J gene fills in the end. The identical CDR3 is also encoded by other nucleotide sequences in the sample. The gene calls are TRBV4-1 and TRBJ2-3; D remains unclear. Germline CDR1 MGHRA, CDR2 YSYEKL. Trimming shortened V by 0 bases and J by 3 bases, and 7 bases separated the two germline ends. CDR3 length equals 14 residues. The CDR3 here is CASSQESPTDTQYF. CDR3 DNA, as far as it was read: TGCGCCAGCAGCCAAGAATCCCCAACAGATACG.

Points on this clone: The observed sequence ends 3 residues before the CDR3 terminus, with the missing tail filled in from the germline J gene. The chain carries TRBV5-1 and TRBJ2-5; 7 nucleotides align to TRBD1. The germline CDR1 and CDR2 sequences are SGHRS and YFSETQ. With V trimmed by 4 bases and J by 5 bases, 8 bases remained unmatched. CDR3 length: 14 amino acids. CDR3 in amino acids: CASSEHRGGETQYF. The CDR3 bases that were read are TGCGCCAGCAGCGAACACAGGGGTGGGGAGACC.

To note about this clone: The read falls 3 residues short of the CDR3 end, and the missing part is taken from the germline J gene. V gene TRBV14 combines with J gene TRBJ1-2; D unclear. Germline-derived CDR1 and CDR2 are SGHDN and FVKESK. V lost 1 base and J lost 7, with 7 bases in between. The CDR3 contains 12 residues. CDR3 sequence: CASSQAVAGYTF. The sequenced part of the CDR3 DNA is TGTGCCAGCAGCCAAGCTGTGGCTGGC.

In the case of this clone: From the germline J gene comes the end of the CDR3, since the read stops 3 residues before it. This chain joins TRBV5-4 and TRBJ2-1; 10 bases line up with TRBD2. The length of the CDR3 is 16 residues. The germline CDR1 and CDR2 sequences are SGHNT and YYREEE (reference sequence). V trimming: 2 bases; J trimming: 2 bases; junction bases outside the gene matches: 4. The chain's CDR3 is CASSLSGGATYNEQFF. Partial CDR3 DNA: TGTGCCAGCAGCTTAAGCGGGGGGGCCACCTACAATGAG.

To note about this clone: The missing CDR3 end, 3 residues past where the read stops, is filled in from the germline J gene. The chain uses TRBV20-1 and TRBJ2-7, with 14 bases that match TRBD2. Germline CDR1 is DFQATT and CDR2 is SNEGSKA (reference sequence). V lost 3 bases to trimming and J lost 6 bases; unmatched junction nucleotides: 7. There are 15 residues in the CDR3. The CDR3 bases that were read are TGCAGTGCTAGGACTAGCGGGGGGGCGGCCGGCGAG. Its protein product is CSARTSGGAAGE. The entire CDR3 is CSARTSGGAAGEQYF.

About this clone: The read is 3 residues too short to cover the CDR3 end, so that end is filled in from the germline J gene. This chain uses TRBV30 with TRBJ1-3; no clear D gene. Deletions cut 2 bases from V and 0 bases from J, with 14 bases between. The CDR3 is made up of 16 amino acids. Germline V gene data show CDR1 as GTSNPN and CDR2 as SVGIG (reference sequence). Partial CDR3 DNA: TGTGCCTGGAGTCTGGGCCTTCCATTCTCTGGAAACACC. Its protein is CAWSLGLPFSGNT. The entire CDR3 sequence reads CAWSLGLPFSGNTIYF. The complete variable domain, with remaining parts taken from reference TRBV30 and TRBJ1-3, reads SQTIHQWPATLVQPVGSPLSLECTVEGTSNPNLYWYRQAAGRGLQLLFYSVGIGQISSEVPQNLSASRPQDRQFILSSKKLLLSDSGFYLCAWSLGLPFSGNTIYFGEGSWLTVV.

About this clone itself: The observed sequence ends 3 residues before the CDR3 terminus, with the missing tail filled in from the germline J gene. The chain joins TRBV10-2 to TRBJ2-3; possibly TRBD2 for D (6 bases). The V gene lost 0 bases and the J gene lost 4 bases, with 11 bases spanning the gap. The CDR3 totals 15 residues. Germline-derived CDR1 and CDR2 are WSHSY and SAAADI. The CDR3: CASSESASAADTQYF. The sequenced part of the CDR3 DNA is TGCGCCAGCAGTGAGTCGGCTAGCGCGGCAGATACG.

A word on this clone: Read sequence stops 3 residues before the CDR3 end, and the germline J gene provides the missing end. The rearrangement joins TRBV5-1 to TRBJ1-2; 9 bases match TRBD1. V was clipped by 3 bases and J by 4 bases; unmatched bases: 4. Germline values: CDR1 SGHRS, CDR2 YFSETQ. There are 14 residues in the CDR3. The sequenced CDR3 bases are TGCGCCAGCAGCTGGGACAGGGATCGCTATGGC. It is translated as CASSWDRDRYG. The CDR3, in full, reads CASSWDRDRYGYTF. Supplemented by reference TRBV5-1 and TRBJ1-2, the full variable domain reads KAGVTQTPRYLIKTRGQQVTLSCSPISGHRSVSWYQQTPGQGLQFLFEYFSETQRNKGNFPGRFSGRQFSNSRSEMNVSTLELGDSALYLCASSWDRDRYGYTFGSGTRLTVV.

The DNA read from the CDR3 is TGCGCCAGCAGCTTGGTCGGGGATTCCTACAATGAG. Translated: CASSLVGDSYNE. The entire CDR3 protein reads CASSLVGDSYNEQFF. This chain links TRBV5-1 with TRBJ2-1, with a weak D call TRBD2 (5 bases). The read gets to within 3 residues of the CDR3 end, and the germline J gene fills in the rest. Between the trimmed V and J ends, which lost 0 bases and 1 base, there was a span of 8 bases. There are 15 residues in the CDR3. The V gene's germline CDR1 is SGHRS and CDR2 YFSETQ.

Concerning this clone itself: The read terminates 3 residues before the CDR3 end, so the remaining end is supplied by the germline J gene. V and J are TRBV29-1 and TRBJ1-3, with a tentative D call TRBD1 (5 bases). The ends were cut back, 5 bases at V and 3 bases at J, with 11 bases in the middle. Germline-derived CDR1 and CDR2 are SQVTM and ANQGSEA. There are 13 residues in the CDR3. The CDR3 sequence: CSVRQRLGNTIYF. Partial CDR3 DNA: TGCAGCGTTCGACAGCGTCTTGGAAACACC.

A word on this clone: The read terminates 3 residues ahead of where the CDR3 ends, so the germline J gene completes it. The chain joins TRBV6-1 to TRBJ1-3; 7 nucleotides match TRBD1. The germline V gene has CDR1 MNHNS and CDR2 SASEGT. J was trimmed by 4 bases and V by 2 bases; bases with no gene match: 8. The CDR3 covers 16 residues. The sequenced part of the CDR3 DNA is TGTGCCAGCAGTGAATTGGGGACAGCGATAGGAAACACC. Protein product: CASSELGTAIGNT. The CDR3 reads in full as CASSELGTAIGNTIYF.